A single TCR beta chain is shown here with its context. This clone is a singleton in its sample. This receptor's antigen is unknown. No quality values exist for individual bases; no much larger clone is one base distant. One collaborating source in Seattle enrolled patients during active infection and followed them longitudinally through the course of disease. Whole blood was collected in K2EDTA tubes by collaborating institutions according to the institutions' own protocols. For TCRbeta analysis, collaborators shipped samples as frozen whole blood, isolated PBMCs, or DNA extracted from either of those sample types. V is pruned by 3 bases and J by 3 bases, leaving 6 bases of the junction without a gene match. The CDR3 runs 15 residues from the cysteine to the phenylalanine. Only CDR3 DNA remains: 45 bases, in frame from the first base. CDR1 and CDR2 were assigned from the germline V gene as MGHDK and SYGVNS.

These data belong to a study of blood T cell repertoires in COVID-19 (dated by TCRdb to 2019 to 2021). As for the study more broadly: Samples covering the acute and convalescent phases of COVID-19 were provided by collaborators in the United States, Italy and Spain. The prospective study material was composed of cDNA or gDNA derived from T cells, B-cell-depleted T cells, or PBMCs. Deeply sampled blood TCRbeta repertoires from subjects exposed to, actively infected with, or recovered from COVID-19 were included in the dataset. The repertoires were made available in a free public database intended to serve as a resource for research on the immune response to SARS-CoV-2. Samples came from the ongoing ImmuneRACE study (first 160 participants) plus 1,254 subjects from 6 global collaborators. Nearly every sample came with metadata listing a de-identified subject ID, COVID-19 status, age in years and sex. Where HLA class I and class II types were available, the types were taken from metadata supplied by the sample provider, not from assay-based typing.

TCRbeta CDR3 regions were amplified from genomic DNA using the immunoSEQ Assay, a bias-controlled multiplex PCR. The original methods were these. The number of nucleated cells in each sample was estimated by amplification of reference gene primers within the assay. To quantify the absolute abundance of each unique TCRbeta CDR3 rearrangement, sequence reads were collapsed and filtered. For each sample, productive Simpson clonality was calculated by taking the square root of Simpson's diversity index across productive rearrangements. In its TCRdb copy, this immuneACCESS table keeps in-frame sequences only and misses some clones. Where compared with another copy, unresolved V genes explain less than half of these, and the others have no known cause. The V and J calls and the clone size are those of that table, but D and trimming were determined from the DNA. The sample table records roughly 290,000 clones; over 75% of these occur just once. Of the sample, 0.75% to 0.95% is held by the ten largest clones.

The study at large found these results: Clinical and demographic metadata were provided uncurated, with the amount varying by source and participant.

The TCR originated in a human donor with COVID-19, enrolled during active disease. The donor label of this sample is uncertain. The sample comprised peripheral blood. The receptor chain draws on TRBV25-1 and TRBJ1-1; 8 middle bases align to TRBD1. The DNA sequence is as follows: TGTGCCAGCAGTGACCCTCAGACAGGGGACACTGAAGCTTTCTTT. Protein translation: CASSDPQTGDTEAFF.